Below, one T cell receptor (beta chain) is given with its context. What antigen it recognizes has not been identified. Per-nucleotide qualities are absent, and no much larger clonotype sits a single base away. V and J are truncated by 5 bases and 5 bases respectively, leaving an intervening sequence of 9 bases. The CDR1 and CDR2 encoded by the germline V gene are MDHEN and SYDVKM. CDR3 length: 12 amino acids, cysteine to phenylalanine. Only the CDR3 region is kept as DNA, spanning 36 bases read in frame from base 1. The time point label, read with the paper, signifies: baseline before first vaccination. Vaccinee samples were obtained from the UK trials COV001 and COV002, which included a single-blind randomized controlled phase 2/3 trial of AZD1222 (ChAdOx1 nCoV-19) in healthy adults. For TCRbeta chain sequencing, PBMC samples were collected from trial participants at day 0 and at day 28 after the second dose.

This sample was included in a study of T cell responses to AZD1222 COVID-19 vaccine (dated by TCRdb to the early 2020s). Regarding the study in general: Because spike-specific TCR depth and breadth did not differ between the two schedules, AZD1222 recipients who got a second dose at roughly 4 weeks were pooled with those who got a second dose at roughly 12 weeks. Trial participants were enrolled into age subgroups of 18-55, 56-69 and 70-plus years, which contained approximately 150, 30 and 60 TCR-sequenced participants, respectively. A total of 230 to 250 trial participants underwent TCR sequencing, of whom 207 received two doses of AZD1222 and roughly 25 received two doses of the MenACWY control vaccine.

The CDR3 regions of human TCRbeta chains were analyzed by immunosequencing. Turning to the authors' computational methods: TCRs in the repertoires were compared against a reference library of SARS-CoV-2-specific TCRs that had been generated with the MIRA antigen-specificity platform. Breadth meant the fraction of unique TCRs that were SARS-CoV-2-associated, whereas depth meant the fraction of total T cells that were SARS-CoV-2-associated. Each spike-specific TCR was assigned to its reactive spike region and to a CD4 or CD8 class using the MIRA data. Log10-transformed breadth and depth values were compared by one-way ANOVA with Sidak's multiple comparisons tests. Sourced from immuneACCESS, this table was stored by TCRdb with only in-frame sequences that have V and J called. A share of the clones is absent; for the studies checked, an unresolved V gene accounts for under half, and the remainder has no known explanation. That table supplies the V and J calls and clone size; D and trimming were determined from the DNA. A total of 150,000 to 200,000 clones appear in this sample, 80% to 95% of them only once. The ten largest clones add up to 1.1% to 1.5% of the sample.

What the authors observed across the whole study: The vaccine-associated CD4 TCRs covered the entire spike protein, and the dominant responses fell in regions 160-218 and 743-854. Most participants were white British and females outnumbered males, and the authors suggested that clonal diversity may have been underestimated. In the small 56-69-year group, the increase in depth fell short of significance, most likely because of low power. Because no day 14 peak-response samples were available, the repertoires could be characterized only after the peak T cell response. A significant rise in spike-specific TCR breadth and depth was observed after two AZD1222 doses relative to day 0 and relative to MenACWY recipients. Conclusions about previously exposed vaccinees were limited because only six AZD1222 recipients were SARS-CoV-2 seropositive at baseline. Reportedly, close to half of the unique spike-specific TCRs recognized epitopes lying outside the regions that are mutated in the B.1.351 and B.1.1.7 variants.

The sequence derives from an adult in good health. Recombination linked TRBV28 to TRBJ1-1; matching of 6 bases hints at TRBD1 as the D gene. The specimen was peripheral blood, collected on day 0 of AZD1222 vaccination. The encoded CDR3 is CASSVTGTEAFF. The sequenced DNA: TGTGCCAGCAGTGTTACAGGGACTGAAGCTTTCTTT.